Listed below are T cell receptor beta chains from one sample, sequenced in a study of tumor-infiltrating lymphocytes in primary liver carcinoma. TCRdb processed the multiplex PCR reads anew with MiXCR; each CDR3 protein has one entry. The table has more than 95,000 distinct CDR3 sequences, approximately 80% seen once. Sample: liver tumor tissue from sampling region 3. The source of these receptors is a man aged 35-49 years with primary liver carcinoma and hepatitis B virus infection. The CDR3 runs from the conserved cysteine through the conserved F or W. A D gene is named only where the DNA matches it firmly. Clone size is stated in some rows and not others, as once, few, many or a class when expanded.

J gene,clone size,V gene,D gene,CDR3 protein,CDR3 DNA
TRBJ2-6,.,TRBV4-3,.,CARSQGGEANVLTF,TGCGCCAGGAGCCAAGGTGGGGAAGCCAACGTCCTGACTTTC
TRBJ2-1,.,TRBV12-3/TRBV12-4,.,CASSPLDNEQFF,TGTGCCAGCAGCCCATTAGACAATGAGCAGTTCTTC
TRBJ1-1,once,TRBV11-2,.,CTSTQSGNTEAVF,TGTACCAGCACCCAGTCGGGGAACACTGAAGCTGTCTTT
TRBJ1-1,.,TRBV6-1,TRBD1,CASPRTGDTEAFF,TGTGCAAGCCCCAGGACAGGGGACACTGAAGCTTTCTTT
TRBJ2-1,.,TRBV4-3,.,CASSQGSTNNGQFF,TGCGCCAGCAGCCAGGGCAGTACCAACAATGGGCAGTTCTTC
TRBJ2-2,.,TRBV11-3,TRBD2,CTNSLGRIAGGNTGELFF,TGTACCAATAGCTTAGGGCGGATAGCGGGAGGGAACACCGGGGAGCTGTTTTTT
TRBJ1-6,.,TRBV11-1,.,CASSRILVSPLNF,TGTGCCAGCAGTCGGATACTCGTTTCACCCCTCAACTTT
TRBJ2-7,.,TRBV21-1,.,CASSSGRGTRGYEQYF,TGTGCCAGCAGCTCAGGCAGGGGGACTAGAGGCTACGAGCAGTATTTC
TRBJ2-1,.,TRBV5-6,.,CDSSSLLSGSTSYNEQFF,TGTGACAGCAGCTCCCTACTTAGCGGTTCAACCTCCTACAATGAGCAGTTCTTC
TRBJ2-1,.,TRBV5-6,.,CASSLEGSRFGYSEQFF,TGTGCCAGCAGCTTGGAAGGGAGCCGCTTTGGGTACAGTGAGCAGTTCTTC
TRBJ2-6,once,TRBV11-2,.,CATQRPRSGANTLTF,TGTGCTACCCAGCGGCCGCGCTCTGGGGCCAACACCCTGACTTTC
TRBJ2-1,.,TRBV12-3/TRBV12-4,TRBD1,CAISGTGVVYVQLF,TGTGCCATCTCCGGGACAGGGGTGGTTTATGTGCAGCTCTTC
TRBJ1-5,medium-sized,TRBV29-1,.,CSVGGGNQPQHF,TGCAGCGTTGGGGGAGGCAATCAGCCCCAGCATTTT
TRBJ1-1,.,TRBV12-3/TRBV12-4,.,CVSRKTPNTEAFF,TGCGTCAGCAGGAAGACGCCGAACACTGAAGCTTTCTTT
TRBJ2-6,.,TRBV5-1,.,CASSLAWTIPPGANILTF,TGCGCCAGCAGCTTGGCCTGGACTATCCCGCCTGGGGCCAACATCCTGACTTTC
TRBJ1-5,.,TRBV11-3,.,CTGNLVLGVAQPQHF,TGTACCGGCAACTTAGTTCTGGGGGTGGCTCAGCCCCAGCATTTT
TRBJ1-3,many,TRBV6-5,TRBD1,CASSRQGSSGNTIYF,TGTGCCAGCAGTAGACAGGGCTCCTCTGGAAACACCATATATTTT
TRBJ2-7,.,TRBV7-8,.,CASSLTHDYEQYF,TGTGCCAGTAGCTTGACTCACGACTACGAGCAGTACTTC
TRBJ2-7,few,TRBV29-1,.,CGVEGQGGSEQYF,TGCGGCGTTGAAGGTCAGGGGGGCTCCGAGCAGTACTTC
TRBJ1-2,once,TRBV6-5,TRBD1,CASRKTGEDGYTF,TGTGCCAGCCGTAAGACAGGGGAAGATGGCTACACCTTC
TRBJ2-7,.,TRBV5-4,TRBD1,CTSSGQGSYGQYF,TGTACCAGCAGCGGACAGGGCTCCTACGGGCAGTACTTC
TRBJ2-2,.,TRBV28,.,CASTRTTENTRELFF,TGTGCCAGCACTCGAACGACAGAGAACACCCGGGAGCTGTTTTTT
TRBJ2-5,.,TRBV29-1,.,CSVPQGVETQYF,TGCAGCGTTCCACAGGGCGTAGAGACCCAGTACTTC
TRBJ1-1,.,TRBV12-3/TRBV12-4,.,CASCSAGRNIEAFF,TGTGCCAGCTGTTCGGCAGGCAGGAACATTGAAGCTTTCTTT
TRBJ2-2,.,TRBV12-3/TRBV12-4,.,CVSSFGGAVSTGELSF,TGTGTCAGCAGTTTTGGGGGGGCAGTAAGCACCGGGGAGCTGTCTTTT
TRBJ2-2,.,TRBV20-1,TRBD2,CSARGLAGGETGELFF,TGCAGTGCTCGTGGACTAGCGGGAGGGGAAACCGGGGAGCTGTTTTTT
TRBJ2-7,.,TRBV5-1,.,CASSSELSGAYEQYF,TGCGCCAGCAGCTCGGAGCTATCGGGTGCCTACGAGCAGTACTTC
TRBJ2-5,.,TRBV11-1,TRBD2,CASTLTGLAGKTRYF,TGTGCCAGCACCCTTACGGGACTAGCGGGAAAGACCCGGTACTTC